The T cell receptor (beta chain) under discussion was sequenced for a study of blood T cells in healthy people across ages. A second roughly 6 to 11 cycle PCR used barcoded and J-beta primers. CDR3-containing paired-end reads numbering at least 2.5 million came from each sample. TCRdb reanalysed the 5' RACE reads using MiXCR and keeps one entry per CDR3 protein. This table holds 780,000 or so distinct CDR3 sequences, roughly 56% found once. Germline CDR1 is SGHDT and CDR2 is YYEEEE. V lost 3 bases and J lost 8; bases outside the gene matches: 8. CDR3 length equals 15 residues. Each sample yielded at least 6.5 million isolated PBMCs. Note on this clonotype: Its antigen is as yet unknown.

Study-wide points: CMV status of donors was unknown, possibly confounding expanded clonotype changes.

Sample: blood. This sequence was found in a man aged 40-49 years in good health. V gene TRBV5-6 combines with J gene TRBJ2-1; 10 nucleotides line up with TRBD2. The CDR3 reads CASSSLAGEVHEQFF. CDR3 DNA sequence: TGTGCCAGCAGCTCCCTAGCGGGAGAAGTACATGAGCAGTTCTTC.